This TCR beta chain was obtained from a study of blood T cells in healthy people across ages. Trimming removed 3 bases from V and 3 bases from J; junction bases left unmatched: 3. Germline V lookup: CDR1 LGHNA, CDR2 YNFKEQ. This CDR3 has 14 amino acids. Next came a second PCR, run for about 7 to 11 cycles, which used a sample-barcoded 5' primer along with a J-beta primer mix. One entry per CDR3 protein, called by TCRdb with MiXCR from the 5' RACE reads. The data show 1.4 million or so distinct CDR3 sequences, with around 40% seen just once and about 4.1% held by the top ten. There were at least 5.5 micrograms of total RNA extracted from every sample.

Source material: blood. The clonotype comes from a woman in her late teens or twenties in good health. The chain couples TRBV4-2 to TRBJ2-7; 9 bases fit TRBD1. The DNA for the CDR3 is TGTGCCAGCAGCCATGGGACAGGGCACTACGAGCAGTACTTC. Amino acid sequence: CASSHGTGHYEQYF.